Listed below are T cell receptor beta chains from one sample, sequenced in a study of blood T cells in healthy people across ages. TCRdb reprocessed the 5' RACE reads via MiXCR and lists one record per CDR3 protein. The sample has 800,000 to 1,300,000 distinct CDR3 sequences, 25% seen once. The sample also formed part of further work on T cells of mothers and their children.

Sequences were obtained from blood. The receptors were sampled from a girl aged 2-15 years in good health. The CDR3 runs from the conserved cysteine through the conserved F or W. The order of the fields is J gene, clone size, D gene, CDR3 length, V gene, CDR3 protein, CDR3 DNA. The D gene is left open where the match is weak. Where a row states a size, it is once, few, many or the class of an expanded clone; other rows omit it.

TRBJ1-1	few	.	13	TRBV7-3	CASSSQVDTEAFF	TGTGCCAGCAGCTCCCAGGTTGACACTGAAGCTTTCTTT
TRBJ2-2	.	.	10	TRBV25-1	CAIGEGELFF	TGTGCCATCGGAGAAGGGGAGCTGTTTTTT
TRBJ1-4	many	.	14	TRBV9	CASSVAGTNEKLFF	TGTGCCAGCAGCGTTGCAGGGACTAATGAAAAACTGTTTTTT
TRBJ2-3	.	TRBD2	12	TRBV4-2	CASSPGGGMQYF	TGTGCCAGCAGCCCCGGGGGGGGAATGCAGTATTTT
TRBJ2-7	few	TRBD1	14	TRBV7-2	CASRGTGGAYEQYF	TGTGCCAGCAGGGGGACAGGGGGTGCCTACGAGCAGTACTTC
TRBJ2-7	few	.	14	TRBV2	CASSVQGGTYEQYF	TGTGCCAGCAGTGTGCAGGGGGGGACCTACGAGCAGTACTTC
TRBJ2-1	few	TRBD2	14	TRBV7-9	CASSPGLAPGSEFF	TGTGCCAGCAGCCCGGGACTAGCGCCCGGGTCTGAGTTCTTC
TRBJ1-2	.	.	14	TRBV20-1	CSASPDSNVYGHTF	TGCAGTGCTAGCCCGGACAGTAACGTCTATGGCCACACCTTC
TRBJ2-3	.	TRBD2	18	TRBV7-2	CASSLGVLAEPRTDTQYF	TGTGCCAGCAGCTTAGGTGTCCTAGCGGAGCCACGCACAGATACGCAGTATTTT
TRBJ2-3	few	TRBD2	18	TRBV6-1	CASSEFAASGSLTDTQYF	TGTGCCAGCAGTGAATTTGCGGCTAGCGGGAGTCTCACAGATACGCAGTATTTT
TRBJ2-1	.	.	14	TRBV4-1	CASSQTTSLSEQFF	TGCGCCAGCAGTCAAACCACCTCTCTCAGTGAGCAGTTCTTC
TRBJ2-3	many	.	12	TRBV12-3/TRBV12-4	CASSESTDTQYF	TGTGCCAGCAGCGAAAGCACAGATACGCAGTATTTT
TRBJ2-3	few	.	16	TRBV9	CASSVMGAPETDTQYF	TGTGCCAGCAGCGTGATGGGGGCCCCGGAGACAGATACGCAGTATTTT
TRBJ1-1	few	.	14	TRBV15	CATSRGAVNTEAFF	TGTGCCACCAGCAGAGGGGCGGTGAACACTGAAGCTTTCTTT
TRBJ2-5	.	.	13	TRBV25-1	CASTRTGLQTQYF	TGTGCCAGCACCAGAACAGGGTTGCAGACCCAGTACTTC
TRBJ2-5	few	TRBD2	13	TRBV3-1	CASTLAGRNEQLF	TGTGCCAGCACACTAGCGGGCCGCAATGAGCAGCTCTTC
TRBJ1-2	few	.	14	TRBV4-3	CASSTSDRFYGYTF	TGCGCCAGCAGCACCTCCGACAGATTCTATGGCTACACCTTC
TRBJ2-1	.	TRBD1	14	TRBV6-5	CASRQGEAYNEQFF	TGTGCCAGCAGACAGGGGGAGGCCTACAATGAGCAGTTCTTC
TRBJ2-1	.	.	15	TRBV4-1	CASSSSFPSYNEQFF	TGCGCCAGCAGCTCATCATTTCCCTCCTACAATGAGCAGTTCTTC
TRBJ2-7	few	TRBD1	14	TRBV2	CASLDRGWSYEQYF	TGTGCCAGCCTGGACAGGGGGTGGTCCTACGAGCAGTACTTC
TRBJ2-4	few	.	14	TRBV7-9	CASSQDVDRRIQYF	TGTGCCAGCAGTCAGGACGTAGACCGGCGTATTCAGTACTTC
TRBJ1-2	.	.	12	TRBV29-1	CSVEELQDGYTF	TGCAGCGTTGAAGAACTACAGGATGGCTACACCTTC
TRBJ2-7	.	.	15	TRBV12-3/TRBV12-4	CASRDGTTVPREQYF	TGTGCCAGCAGAGATGGTACGACAGTCCCGCGAGAGCAGTACTTC
TRBJ2-1	.	TRBD2	18	TRBV5-1	CASSQGTSGMYSYNEQFF	TGCGCCAGCAGCCAAGGGACTAGCGGGATGTACTCCTACAATGAGCAGTTCTTC
TRBJ2-3	once	.	13	TRBV12-3/TRBV12-4	CASSQDRDGMQYF	TGTGCCAGCAGCCAGGACCGGGATGGGATGCAGTATTTT
TRBJ2-7	.	.	14	TRBV28	CASSSAGFDYEQYF	TGTGCCAGCAGTTCGGCAGGTTTTGACTACGAGCAGTACTTC
TRBJ2-1	few	TRBD1	13	TRBV25-1	CASSATGANEQFF	TGTGCCAGCAGCGCGACAGGGGCCAATGAGCAATTCTTC
TRBJ2-5	many	TRBD1	14	TRBV9	CASAGQGAEETQYF	TGTGCCAGCGCGGGACAGGGGGCCGAAGAGACCCAGTACTTC
TRBJ1-2	few	.	14	TRBV7-9	CASRQIGENYGYTF	TGTGCCAGCAGACAAATCGGGGAAAACTATGGCTACACCTTC
TRBJ1-2	.	.	12	TRBV25-1	CASRSGADGYTF	TGTGCCAGCAGATCAGGGGCGGATGGCTACACCTTC
TRBJ2-5	few	TRBD2	14	TRBV29-1	CSVEDGLAGETQYF	TGCAGCGTTGAAGACGGTCTAGCGGGAGAGACCCAGTACTTC
TRBJ2-7	.	.	14	TRBV7-2	CASSFERVTYEQYF	TGTGCCAGCAGCTTCGAGCGGGTAACCTACGAGCAGTACTTC
TRBJ1-5	few	.	14	TRBV7-8	CASSFKGTIQPQHF	TGTGCCAGCAGCTTCAAGGGGACCATTCAGCCCCAGCATTTT
TRBJ2-1	.	.	13	TRBV7-3	CASSYPPGDEQFF	TGTGCCAGCAGCTACCCCCCTGGAGATGAGCAGTTCTTC
TRBJ1-1	.	.	15	TRBV7-8	CASSLEADLHTEAFF	TGTGCCAGCAGCTTAGAGGCGGACTTGCACACTGAAGCTTTCTTT
TRBJ2-5	.	TRBD1	11	TRBV29-1	CSDLGTVDRFF	TGCAGCGACCTAGGGACAGTGGATAGGTTCTTC
TRBJ2-1	.	.	16	TRBV6-2/TRBV6-3	CASSYGGSANHNEQFF	TGTGCCAGCAGTTACGGGGGCAGTGCAAACCACAATGAGCAGTTCTTC
TRBJ2-7	few	.	13	TRBV10-1	CASSATSSTQQYF	TGCGCCAGCAGTGCGACTAGTTCTACCCAGCAGTACTTC
TRBJ2-7	.	.	12	TRBV20-1	CSARRLSYEQYF	TGCAGTGCTAGACGGCTATCCTACGAGCAGTACTTC
TRBJ1-5	.	.	14	TRBV5-1	CASSLDSTNQPQHF	TGCGCCAGCAGCCTGGACAGTACCAATCAGCCCCAGCATTTT
TRBJ1-5	once	.	14	TRBV5-6	CASSSGSLNQPQHF	TGTGCCAGCAGCTCCGGCAGCCTCAATCAGCCCCAGCATTTT
TRBJ1-4	few	TRBD1	14	TRBV4-1	CASSDRDAWEKLFF	TGCGCCAGCAGCGACAGGGACGCTTGGGAAAAACTGTTTTTT
TRBJ1-4	few	TRBD1	16	TRBV7-2	CASSQTMGQGLEKLFF	TGTGCCAGCAGCCAAACTATGGGACAGGGGCTTGAAAAACTGTTTTTT
TRBJ2-5	few	TRBD2	16	TRBV7-6	CASSFASGEIRETQYF	TGTGCCAGCAGCTTTGCTAGCGGGGAAATAAGGGAGACCCAGTACTTC
TRBJ1-3	.	TRBD1	17	TRBV15	CATSRKTGGLAGNTIYF	TGTGCCACCAGCAGAAAGACAGGGGGACTCGCTGGAAACACCATATATTTT
TRBJ1-1	few	.	13	TRBV6-5	CASSYSRTAEAFF	TGTGCCAGCAGTTACTCTCGGACGGCCGAAGCTTTCTTT
TRBJ2-1	once	TRBD2	17	TRBV2	CASSEWLAGASYNEQFF	TGTGCCAGCAGTGAATGGTTAGCGGGGGCTTCCTACAATGAGCAGTTCTTC
TRBJ2-3	few	.	13	TRBV20-1	CSASGSRTDTQYF	TGCAGTGCGAGCGGGTCTCGCACAGATACGCAGTATTTT
TRBJ2-1	few	.	13	TRBV5-8	CASSPTMWSEQFF	TGTGCCAGCAGCCCAACCATGTGGTCGGAGCAGTTCTTC
TRBJ2-1	.	TRBD1	16	TRBV5-1	CASSLGQGYGYNEQFF	TGCGCCAGCAGCTTGGGACAGGGGTACGGCTACAATGAGCAGTTCTTC
TRBJ1-2	few	.	11	TRBV7-2	CARGDVKGYTF	TGTGCCAGGGGGGACGTTAAGGGCTACACCTTC
TRBJ2-7	.	TRBD2	13	TRBV3-1	CASRHAGAYEQYF	TGTGCCAGCAGGCATGCGGGGGCCTACGAGCAGTACTTC
TRBJ2-5	few	.	14	TRBV20-1	CSARPPNIGETQYF	TGCAGTGCTAGGCCCCCCAATATAGGAGAGACCCAGTACTTC
TRBJ1-6	.	TRBD1	14	TRBV6-5	CASGSGQGGSPLHF	TGTGCCAGCGGTTCAGGACAGGGCGGGTCACCCCTCCACTTT
TRBJ1-2	few	.	15	TRBV5-1	CASSVDSSSYYGYTF	TGCGCCAGCAGCGTGGACAGCTCCTCTTACTATGGCTACACCTTC
TRBJ2-3	few	.	16	TRBV28	CASSFFRDSTKDTQYF	TGTGCCAGCAGTTTTTTTCGAGACAGTACAAAAGATACGCAGTATTTT
TRBJ1-2	.	.	18	TRBV4-3	CASSQDNDLWTANYGYTF	TGCGCCAGCAGCCAAGATAACGACCTTTGGACGGCTAACTATGGCTACACCTTC